These 30 T cell receptor beta chains were sequenced from one sample in a study of blood T cells in healthy people across ages. Alongside a J-beta primer mix, a sample-barcoded 5' primer served in a second PCR lasting about 7 to 11 cycles. TCRdb fed the 5' RACE reads into MiXCR, producing one record per CDR3 protein. The table lists 900,000 to 950,000 distinct CDR3 sequences, almost 30% of them singletons. This same sample was also part of a study on T cells of mothers and their children.

The sequencing input was blood. The receptors originated from a woman in her 40s in good health.

This clonotype was detected many times. The rearrangement uses TRBV7-9 and TRBJ2-6; D is ambiguous. Germline-derived CDR1 and CDR2 are SEHNR and FQNEAQ (reference sequence). There are 17 residues in the CDR3. V was trimmed by 2 bases and J by 0 bases, leaving 11 bases between them. The CDR3 loop reads CASSLQLRTSGANVLTF. The CDR3 nucleotides are TGTGCCAGCAGCTTACAGCTACGAACCTCTGGGGCCAACGTCCTGACTTTC.

This clonotype was counted at least ten times. V is TRBV6-2 or TRBV6-3 and J is TRBJ2-7, with a possible D match to TRBD2 (6 bases). The germline gives CDR1 MNHEY, CDR2 SVGEGT. The length of the CDR3 is 13 residues. Trimming removed 6 bases from V and 7 bases from J, with 16 bases in between. The CDR3 DNA is TGTGCCAGCAGCTCCTACGAGGGAGGAGAGCAGTACTTC. Translating gives CASSSYEGGEQYF.

V is TRBV6-4 and J is TRBJ1-1; TRBD1 aligns across 7 bases. This CDR3 has 12 amino acids. The germline CDR1 and CDR2 sequences are MRHNA and SNTAGT. With 4 bases clipped from V and 9 bases from J, the junction kept 5 bases outside the gene matches. CDR3 region: CASSAPTGKAFF. For the CDR3, the DNA is TGTGCCAGCAGTGCCCCGACAGGGAAAGCTTTCTTT.

The rearrangement uses TRBV7-8 and TRBJ2-3; 8 bases line up with TRBD2. CDR3 length equals 20 residues. Germline V CDR1 and CDR2: SGHVS, FQNEAQ. V was clipped by 0 bases and J by 7 bases; unmatched bases: 21. The CDR3 here is CASSLALGGEGLAHFYTQYF. The CDR3 DNA reads as TGTGCCAGCAGCTTAGCTCTGGGGGGCGAAGGACTAGCCCATTTCTATACGCAGTATTTT. The complete variable domain, with remaining parts taken from reference TRBV7-8 and TRBJ2-3, reads GAGVSQSPRYKVAKRGQDVALRCDPISGHVSLFWYQQALGQGPEFLTYFQNEAQLDKSGLPSDRFFAERPEGSVSTLKIQRTQQEDSAVYLCASSLALGGEGLAHFYTQYFGPGTRLTVL.

This clonotype was found many times. The V gene is TRBV24-1, the J gene TRBJ2-3; D possibly corresponds to TRBD1 (5 bases). V shed 3 bases and J shed 2 bases, with 11 bases lying between them. Germline CDR1 is KGHDR and CDR2 is SFDVKD. This CDR3 contains 15 residues. CDR3 DNA: TGTGCCACCAGTGATGAAGGGGAAGTCACAGATACGCAGTATTTT. It is translated as CATSDEGEVTDTQYF.

This clonotype occurred a few times. The rearrangement uses TRBV5-6 and TRBJ1-5, with 7 bases that match TRBD1. CDR1 is SGHDT and CDR2 is YYEEEE in the germline V gene. After removal of 4 bases from V and 2 bases from J, the junction contained 6 bases not matched to a gene. The CDR3 loop spans 15 amino acids. CDR3: CASSLRDRRNQPQHF. In DNA, the CDR3 is TGTGCCAGCAGCCTAAGGGACAGACGCAATCAGCCCCAGCATTTT.

The gene calls are TRBV28 and TRBJ1-1; D unclear. Germline assignment: CDR1 MDHEN and CDR2 SYDVKM. V shed 6 bases and J shed 1 base, with 12 bases lying between them. The CDR3 contains 14 residues. The CDR3 region is CASRTGSGNTEAFF. The CDR3 DNA is TGTGCCAGCAGAACGGGGTCTGGGAACACTGAAGCTTTCTTT.

J is TRBJ1-5 and V is TRBV15; D uncertain. This CDR3 spans 12 amino acids. V lost 1 base and J 5 bases, leaving 3 bases between the germline ends. Germline lookup yields CDR1 LNHNV and CDR2 YYDKDF (reference sequence). CDR3 DNA sequence: TGTGCCACCAGCAGAGCCGATCAGCCCCAGCATTTT. Translation gives CATSRADQPQHF.

The chain couples TRBV12-3 or TRBV12-4 to TRBJ2-1, with TRBD1 matching 9 bases. There are 13 residues in the CDR3. The junction had 3 bases not matched to a gene; V was cut back by 6 bases and J by 6 bases. The CDR3 DNA reads TGTGCCAGCAGCCGACAGGGGGGCAATGAGCAGTTCTTC. Protein: CASSRQGGNEQFF.

This chain connects TRBV12-3 or TRBV12-4 to TRBJ2-3; D may be TRBD2 (6 bases). The ends were cut back, 3 bases at V and 6 bases at J, with 13 bases in the middle. CDR3 size: 14 residues. The CDR3 nucleotides are TGTGCCAGCAGTTTGCGGGACCCCAAGGATACGCAGTATTTT. This translates into CASSLRDPKDTQYF.

This clonotype was found many times. This chain links TRBV4-2 with TRBJ2-3; TRBD1 agrees at 8 bases. V was pared by 0 bases and J by 5 bases, with 10 bases of the junction left unmatched. The CDR3 is made up of 17 amino acids. Germline CDR1 LGHNA, CDR2 YNFKEQ. The CDR3 sequence: CASSQDLQGGIRDTQYF. CDR3 DNA: TGTGCCAGCAGCCAAGATTTACAGGGGGGTATTCGAGATACGCAGTATTTT.

There are a few counts of this clonotype. The J gene is TRBJ1-2, the V gene TRBV28, with TRBD1 as a possible D gene (5 bases). V was cut by 6 bases and J by 3 bases, with 17 bases left in between. Germline lookup yields CDR1 MDHEN and CDR2 SYDVKM. The CDR3 length is 15 residues. The CDR3 sequence is CASRSTALGDYGYTF. Here the CDR3 DNA reads TGTGCCAGCAGATCGACAGCCCTTGGAGACTATGGCTACACCTTC.

The gene calls are TRBV12-3 or TRBV12-4 and TRBJ2-1, with 8 bases fitting TRBD2. The ends lost 2 bases at V and 4 bases at J; junction bases unmatched: 4. This CDR3 spans 15 amino acids. The CDR3 DNA follows: TGTGCCAGCAGTTTAATGGTAGCGGGGTACAATGAGCAGTTCTTC. Protein: CASSLMVAGYNEQFF.

This chain links TRBV7-9 with TRBJ1-5; 8 bases are a match to TRBD1. V dropped 1 base and J dropped 3; count of bases not matched to a gene: 8. The CDR3 length is 17 residues. Germline CDR1 is SEHNR and CDR2 is FQNEAQ (reference sequence). The CDR3 spells CASSLGFDRGLNQPQHF. In DNA, the CDR3 is TGTGCCAGCAGCTTAGGGTTTGACAGGGGACTCAATCAGCCCCAGCATTTT.

This clonotype was detected many times. This chain joins TRBV4-3 and TRBJ2-5; D may be TRBD1 (6 bases). Germline CDR1 reads LGHNA; CDR2 reads YSLEER. V was clipped by 4 bases and J by 7 bases, with 13 bases between them. This CDR3 has 13 amino acids. The CDR3 region is CASSPRLGGTQYF. The CDR3 DNA sequence: TGCGCCAGCAGCCCTCGTTTAGGGGGGACCCAGTACTTC.

The J gene is TRBJ1-1, the V gene TRBV6-5; perhaps TRBD1 as D (6 bases). The CDR3 covers 16 residues. Germline V gene sequence: CDR1 MNHEY, CDR2 SVGAGI. V was clipped by 0 bases and J by 0 bases, with 11 bases between them. DNA for the CDR3: TGTGCCAGCAGTTACTCGGGCACAGGGTTGAACACTGAAGCTTTCTTT. Its protein is CASSYSGTGLNTEAFF.

This clonotype occurred a few times. The chain is built from TRBV29-1 and TRBJ2-7, with TRBD1 matching over 9 bases. The CDR3 runs to 14 residues. V shed 3 bases and J 9 bases; nucleotides not matched to a gene: 12. The V gene's germline CDR1 is SQVTM and CDR2 ANQGSEA. CDR3 bases: TGCAGCGTTGAGGTTGGGACAGGGAATATAGGGCAGTACTTC. Encoded protein: CSVEVGTGNIGQYF.

This sequence joins TRBV11-2 and TRBJ2-1, with D maybe TRBD2 (5 bases). Germline V gives CDR1 SGHAT, CDR2 FQNNGV. Trimming took 3 bases from V and 13 from J, leaving 13 bases between them. The CDR3 consists of 12 residues. The CDR3 region is CASSLEDYKQFF. The CDR3 DNA reads as TGTGCCAGCAGCTTGGAGGATTATAAACAGTTCTTC.

This clonotype showed up many times. This sequence joins TRBV6-5 and TRBJ2-7; no clear D gene. Deletions cut 0 bases from V and 3 bases from J, with 6 bases between. CDR3 length: 13 residues. Germline CDR1 reads MNHEY; CDR2 reads SVGAGI. The CDR3 DNA is TGTGCCAGCAGTTACTCGGGGAACTACGAGCAGTACTTC. Its translation is CASSYSGNYEQYF.

A remark on this clonotype: Just one base apart from a much larger clone, this may be a read error. The gene calls are TRBV5-1 and TRBJ2-6; unclear D gene. CDR3 length: 16 amino acids. Germline loops: CDR1 SGHRS, CDR2 YFSETQ. CDR3 DNA: TGCGCCAACAGCTTGGTCGTGAACTCTGGGGCCAACGTCCTGACTTTC. Amino acids: CANSLVVNSGANVLTF.

This clonotype occurred a few times. The chain is built from TRBV29-1 and TRBJ2-1, with TRBD1 identical over 8 bases. Germline V gene data show CDR1 as SQVTM and CDR2 as ANQGSEA. The CDR3 sequence is 14 residues long. J was trimmed by 10 bases and V by 5 bases; bases with no gene match: 13. The CDR3 coding sequence is TGCAGCGTTACCGGGACAGGCGGGTTATGGGAGCAGTTCTTC. Translated: CSVTGTGGLWEQFF.

This rearrangement joins TRBV20-1 to TRBJ2-3; D possibly corresponds to TRBD2 (7 bases). In germline, CDR1 is DFQATT, CDR2 SNEGSKA (reference sequence). V shed 6 bases and J shed 3 bases, with 22 bases lying between them. The CDR3 totals 16 residues. The chain's CDR3 is CSAPAGARAGTDTQYF. CDR3 nucleotides: TGCAGTGCCCCGGCGGGGGCCCGGGCCGGTACAGATACGCAGTATTTT.

The chain combines TRBV27 with TRBJ1-5, with 9 bases fitting TRBD1. The CDR3 totals 16 residues. Per germline, CDR1 MNHEY and CDR2 SMNVEV (reference sequence). V lost 5 bases, J lost 7 bases, and 12 bases stayed unmatched. The CDR3 region is CASSVTGTGFVQPQHF. As DNA, the CDR3 is TGTGCCAGCAGTGTCACCGGGACAGGGTTCGTGCAGCCCCAGCATTTT.

The chain is built from TRBV5-6 and TRBJ2-1; 8 bases are a match to TRBD2. This CDR3 region has 15 residues. Germline-derived CDR1 and CDR2 are SGHDT and YYEEEE. V shed 2 bases, J shed 4 bases, and the junction held 5 bases outside the gene matches. The DNA for the CDR3 is TGTGCCAGCAGCTTCCCTAGCGGGTTATACAATGAGCAGTTCTTC. Translation gives CASSFPSGLYNEQFF.

This clonotype was seen only a few times. This sequence joins TRBV5-1 and TRBJ2-2; possibly TRBD2 for D (6 bases). The germline V and J ends were trimmed by 1 base and 6 bases, with 7 bases remaining between them. CDR1 is SGHRS, CDR2 YFSETQ, per germline. This CDR3 comprises 13 residues. CDR3 DNA sequence: TGCGCCAGCAGCTTGACTAGCTCCGGGGAGCTGTTTTTT. Residues: CASSLTSSGELFF.

The V and J genes are TRBV20-1 and TRBJ1-6; D remains unclear. CDR1 and CDR2 (germline): DFQATT, SNEGSKA (reference sequence). The CDR3 runs 14 residues. V was shortened by 3 bases and J by 7 bases, with 13 bases between the two germline ends. The CDR3 loop reads CSARYTWGNSPLHF. The CDR3 nucleotides read TGCAGTGCTAGGTACACCTGGGGAAATTCACCCCTCCACTTT.

This chain links TRBV30 with TRBJ1-6, with unresolved D. This CDR3 has 13 residues. The V and J ends lost 0 bases and 7 bases respectively, with 7 bases between them. Germline V CDR1 and CDR2: GTSNPN, SVGIG (reference sequence). Here the CDR3 DNA reads TGTGCCTGGAGTGTACTGGGGAATTCACCCCTCCACTTT. As protein: CAWSVLGNSPLHF.

About this clonotype itself: A read error may produce the germline difference seen at one junction end. This chain joins TRBV7-2 and TRBJ2-7; 7 bases are shared with TRBD2. The CDR3 is made up of 17 amino acids. The germline CDR1 and CDR2 sequences are SGHTA and FQGNSA. The CDR3 coding sequence is TGCGCCAGCAGCTTAGGACTCCTCGCGGGGGACCCCCACGAGCAGTACTTC. Translation gives CASSLGLLAGDPHEQYF.

Comments on this clonotype: A much larger clone differs from this one at a single base, so this may be a read error. This likely comes from a read error, as the CDR3 has no conserved phenylalanine or tryptophan at its end. The CDR3 loop reads CASSSRTDWSGETQYL. The CDR3 DNA reads as TGTGCCAGCAGTTCCAGGACAGACTGGTCCGGGGAGACCCAGTACTTA. The chain couples TRBV12-3 or TRBV12-4 to TRBJ2-5; TRBD1 is a possible D gene (6 bases). The V end lost 4 bases, the J end lost 5 bases, and 20 bases lay between the germline ends. The CDR3 totals 16 residues.

This clonotype turned up a few times. The rearrangement links TRBV7-2 to TRBJ2-3; tentatively, D is TRBD2 (6 bases). V dropped 1 base and J dropped 0 bases, with 11 bases sitting between them. CDR1 is SGHTA, CDR2 FQGNSA, per germline. This CDR3 is 16 amino acids long. CDR3 amino acids: CASSLGAGPSTDTQYF. The CDR3 DNA reads TGTGCCAGCAGCTTAGGGGCGGGGCCAAGCACAGATACGCAGTATTTT. The full variable domain, in which reference TRBV7-2 and TRBJ2-3 provide the parts outside the CDR3, is GAGVSQSPSNKVTEKGKDVELRCDPISGHTALYWYRQSLGQGLEFLIYFQGNSAPDKSGLPSDRFSAERTGGSVSTLTIQRTQQEDSAVYLCASSLGAGPSTDTQYFGPGTRLTVL.